The clone carrying this T cell receptor (beta chain) has more than one count but fewer than ten. The junction had 11 bases not matched to a gene; V was cut back by 10 bases and J by 2 bases. From germline, CDR1 is MNHEY and CDR2 SMNVEV (reference sequence). The CDR3 spans 15 residues. For the second PCR, which ran for 7 to 11 cycles, a sample-barcoded 5' primer and a J-beta primer mix were used. A tag from a template-switch adaptor with 12 random nucleotides marked each cDNA molecule. MiXCR, applied by TCRdb to the 5' RACE reads, yields one record per CDR3 protein. The sample shows 1.5 million to 2 million distinct CDR3 sequences, 28% of them seen only once. The data were obtained in a study of blood T cells in healthy people across ages. Researchers report isolating at least 7 million PBMCs per sample.

The chain carries TRBV27 and TRBJ2-7; 10 bases agree with TRBD2. Sequencing was carried out using blood. This TCR derives from a woman in her 30s in good health. CDR3 residues: CATGTRTSGTYEQYF. The CDR3 DNA sequence: TGTGCCACCGGGACCCGGACTAGCGGAACCTACGAGCAGTACTTC.